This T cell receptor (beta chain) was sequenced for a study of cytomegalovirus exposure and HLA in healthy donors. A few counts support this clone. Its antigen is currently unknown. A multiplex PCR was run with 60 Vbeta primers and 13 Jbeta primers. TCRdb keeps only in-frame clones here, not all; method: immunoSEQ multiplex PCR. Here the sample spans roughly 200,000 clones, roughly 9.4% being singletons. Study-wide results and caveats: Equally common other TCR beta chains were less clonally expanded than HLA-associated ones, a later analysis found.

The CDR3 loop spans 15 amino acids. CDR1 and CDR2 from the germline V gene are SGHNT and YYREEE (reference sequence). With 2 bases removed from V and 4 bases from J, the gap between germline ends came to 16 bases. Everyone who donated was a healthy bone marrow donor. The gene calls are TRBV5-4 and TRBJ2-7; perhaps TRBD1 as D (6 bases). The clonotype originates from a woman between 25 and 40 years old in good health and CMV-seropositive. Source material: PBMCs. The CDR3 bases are TGTGCCAGCAGCTTCGGGCAGTCGAGGGGGTACGAGCAGTACTTC. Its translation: CASSFGQSRGYEQYF.